This TCR beta chain was profiled in a study of blood T cell repertoires in COVID-19. Study overall: COVID-19 samples, acute and convalescent, were from the United States, Italy and Spain. T cells, B-cell-depleted T cells, or PBMCs provided the cDNA or gDNA that served as material.

V shed 3 bases, J shed 10 bases, and the junction held 10 bases outside the gene matches. The CDR3 is 15 residues long. The germline CDR1 and CDR2 sequences are LNHDA and SQIVND (reference sequence). How the authors handled the data: How many nucleated cells were present was estimated from reference gene primer amplification. Sequencing used immunoSEQ multiplex PCR; TCRdb keeps in-frame clones, though not all of them. V, J and clone size were drawn from that table, and D and trimming were deduced from the DNA. Of tens of thousands of clones detected, 75% to 95% appear once; the ten largest clones hold 2% to 2.5%.

The V gene is TRBV19, the J gene TRBJ2-2; 8 bases align to TRBD2. Sequenced: peripheral blood. This TCR derives from a human donor with active COVID-19. The donor label of this sample is uncertain. CDR3 loop: CASSMIGGAALELFF. CDR3 sequence (DNA): TGTGCCAGTAGTATGATCGGGGGGGCCGCTTTGGAGCTGTTTTTT.